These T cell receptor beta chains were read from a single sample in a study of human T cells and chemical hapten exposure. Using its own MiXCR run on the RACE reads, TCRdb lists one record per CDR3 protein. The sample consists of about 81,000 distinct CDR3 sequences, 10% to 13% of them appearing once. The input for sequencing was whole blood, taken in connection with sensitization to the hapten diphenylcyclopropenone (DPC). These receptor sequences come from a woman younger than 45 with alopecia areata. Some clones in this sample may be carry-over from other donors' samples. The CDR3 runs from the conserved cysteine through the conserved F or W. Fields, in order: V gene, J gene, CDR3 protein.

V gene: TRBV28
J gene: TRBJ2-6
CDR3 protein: CASSERAGANVLTF

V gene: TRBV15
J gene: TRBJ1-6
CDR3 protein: CATSRGTDTNSPLHF

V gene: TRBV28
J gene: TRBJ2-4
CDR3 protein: CASTARGAAQYF

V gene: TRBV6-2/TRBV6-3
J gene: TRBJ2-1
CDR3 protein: CASTNPRGAWDNEQFF

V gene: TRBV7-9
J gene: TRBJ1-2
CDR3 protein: CASTTGPLHYGYTF

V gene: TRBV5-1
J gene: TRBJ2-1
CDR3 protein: CASSFRSSYNEQFF

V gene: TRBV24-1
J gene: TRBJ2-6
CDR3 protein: CATSDSRANVLTF

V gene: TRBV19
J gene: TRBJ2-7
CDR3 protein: CASSIGLYYEQYF

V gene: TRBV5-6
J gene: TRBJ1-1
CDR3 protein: CASSFAQMNTEAFF

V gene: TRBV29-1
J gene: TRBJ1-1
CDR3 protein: CSVKQGNSEAFF

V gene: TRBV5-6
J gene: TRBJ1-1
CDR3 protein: CASSLWETEAFF

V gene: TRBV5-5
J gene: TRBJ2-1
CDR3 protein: CASSGDQRYDEQFF

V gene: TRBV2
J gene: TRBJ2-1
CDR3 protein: CASSAGTVYNEQFF

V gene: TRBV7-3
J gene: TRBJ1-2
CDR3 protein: CASSPYPTNYGYTF

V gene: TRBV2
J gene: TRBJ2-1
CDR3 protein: CASREQVLSSYNEQFF

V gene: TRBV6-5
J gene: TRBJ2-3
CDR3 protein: CASSGGAGTQYF

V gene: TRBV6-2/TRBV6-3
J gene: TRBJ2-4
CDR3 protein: CASSPTAGGAKNIQYF

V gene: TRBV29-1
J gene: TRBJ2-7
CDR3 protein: CSVAGQGVTYEQYF

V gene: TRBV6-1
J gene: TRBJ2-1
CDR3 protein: CASSGQHNNEQFF

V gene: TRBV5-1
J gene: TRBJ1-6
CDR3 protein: CASSPEGLDNSPLHF

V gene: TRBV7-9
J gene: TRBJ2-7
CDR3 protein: CASSLALGQIYEQYF

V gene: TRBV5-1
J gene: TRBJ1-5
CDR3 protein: CASSLSGVSNQPQHF

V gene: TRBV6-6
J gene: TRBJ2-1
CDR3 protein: CASTSWPAQSSYNEQFF

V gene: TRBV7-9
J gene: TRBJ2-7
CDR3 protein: CASSLDSSYEQYF

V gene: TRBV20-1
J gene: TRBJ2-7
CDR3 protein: CSARMNPGTANEQYF

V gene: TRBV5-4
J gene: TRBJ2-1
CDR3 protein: CASSIPGQGYNEQFF

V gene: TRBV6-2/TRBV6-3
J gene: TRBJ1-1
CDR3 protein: CASRARAMNTEAFF

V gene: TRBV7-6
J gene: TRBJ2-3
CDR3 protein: CASSLAGGVVWKTDTQYF

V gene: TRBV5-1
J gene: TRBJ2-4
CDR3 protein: CASSLSQTNIQYF

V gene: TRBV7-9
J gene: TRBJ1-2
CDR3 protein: CASSRGQGLVGYTF

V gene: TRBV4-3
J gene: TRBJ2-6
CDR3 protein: CASSRGDSAGANVLTF

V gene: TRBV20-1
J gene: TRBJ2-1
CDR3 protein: CSAGGLAGGSSYNEQFF

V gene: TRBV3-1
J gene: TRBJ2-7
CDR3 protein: CASSPGPGGQGSYEQYF

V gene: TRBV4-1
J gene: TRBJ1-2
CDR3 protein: CASSPSGVWDYGYTF

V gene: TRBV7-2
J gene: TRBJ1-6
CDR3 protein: CASSLGLVEGLSENSPLHF

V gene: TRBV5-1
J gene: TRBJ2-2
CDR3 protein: CASSLEAGEAAGELFF

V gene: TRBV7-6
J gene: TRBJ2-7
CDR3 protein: CASSSSVEQYF

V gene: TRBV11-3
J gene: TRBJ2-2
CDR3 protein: CASRTSRTGELFF

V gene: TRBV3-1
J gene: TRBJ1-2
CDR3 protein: CASSQVTGSPNYGYTF

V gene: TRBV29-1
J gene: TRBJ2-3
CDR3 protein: CSVRDLRTDTQYF

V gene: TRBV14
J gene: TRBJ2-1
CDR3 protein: CASSPPGSYNEQFF

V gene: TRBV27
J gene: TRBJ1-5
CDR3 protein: CASSQDRGGNQPQHF

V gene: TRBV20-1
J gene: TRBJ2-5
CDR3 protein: CSANQETQYF

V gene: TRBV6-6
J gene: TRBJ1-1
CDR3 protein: CASSYVQGATEAFF

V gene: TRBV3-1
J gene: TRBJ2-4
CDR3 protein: CASSQVGGIQYF

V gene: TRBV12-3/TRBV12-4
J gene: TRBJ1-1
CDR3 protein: CASSPYGTGTNTEAFF

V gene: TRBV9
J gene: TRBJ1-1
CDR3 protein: CASSVANSLTEAFF

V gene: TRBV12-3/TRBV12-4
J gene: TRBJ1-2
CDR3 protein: CASTLASRGGYTF

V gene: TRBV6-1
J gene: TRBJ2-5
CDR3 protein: CASSDGRGLQETQYF

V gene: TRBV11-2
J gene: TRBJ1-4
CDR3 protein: CASSFGQGYNEKLFF

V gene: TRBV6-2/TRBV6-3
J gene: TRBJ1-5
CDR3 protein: CASRNWGGQPQHF

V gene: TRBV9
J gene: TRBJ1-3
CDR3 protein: CASSATGINTIYF

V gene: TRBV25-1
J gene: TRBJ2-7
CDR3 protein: CASSAPWQGTYEQYF

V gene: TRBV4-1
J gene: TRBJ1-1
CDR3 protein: CASSQAGLTTEAFF

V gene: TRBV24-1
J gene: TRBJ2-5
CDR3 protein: CATSLTGKETQYF

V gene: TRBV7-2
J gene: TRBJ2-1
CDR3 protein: CASSLDRGNEQFF

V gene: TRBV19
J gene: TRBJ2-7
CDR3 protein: CASTPGAGYEQYF

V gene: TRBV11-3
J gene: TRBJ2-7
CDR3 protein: CASSLEGPYEQYF

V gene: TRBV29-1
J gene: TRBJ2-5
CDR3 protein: CSVPGQDQETQYF

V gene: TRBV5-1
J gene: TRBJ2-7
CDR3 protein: CASSPSSTTYEQYF